A selection of T cell receptor beta chains follows, all from one sample in a study of cytomegalovirus exposure and HLA in healthy donors. Clones were sequenced by immunoSEQ multiplex PCR, and TCRdb holds only the in-frame ones, with some missing. The sample yields about 150,000 clones, roughly 75% seen once. Sequenced: PBMCs. These receptors were collected from a man aged 18 to 35 in good health and CMV-seronegative. Each CDR3 is given with its conserved first and last residue.

v_call	j_call	cdr3_aa
TRBV13	TRBJ2-2	CASSLGRPPTGELFF
TRBV14	TRBJ1-2	CASSQDRTLAGYTF
TRBV7-6	TRBJ1-1	CASRTGTEAFF
TRBV5-6	TRBJ2-3	CASSLYLEGTDTQYF
TRBV19	TRBJ2-7	CATLGREYPYEQYF
TRBV5-5	TRBJ1-3	CASSLPGASGNTIYF
TRBV30	TRBJ2-3	CAWSTQGAPDTQYF
TRBV9	TRBJ2-1	CASSVATSGYNEQFF
TRBV19	TRBJ2-7	CATGDRDRASYEQYF
TRBV7-9	TRBJ2-7	CASSPPGDSDLYEQYF
TRBV7-9	TRBJ2-2	CASSLEGALTGELFF
TRBV7-9	TRBJ2-2	CASSLGLAVNTGELFF
TRBV9	TRBJ2-1	CASSVATRSGRPGLGYFNEQFF
TRBV27	TRBJ2-3	CASSSGLAGGVSTDTQYF
TRBV23-1	TRBJ2-7	CASSQRGHGSYEQYF
TRBV14	TRBJ2-5	CASSQDGIRPNF
TRBV7-2	TRBJ1-5	CASSLGGGGNQPQHF
TRBV7-2	TRBJ2-5	CASSELRLWETQYF
TRBV6-5	TRBJ1-2	CASSYTRTGNYGYTF
TRBV28	TRBJ1-1	CAIGNGGTEAFF